This T cell receptor (beta chain) appears in the sequencing data of a study of blood T cell repertoires in COVID-19. Study context: The United States, Italy and Spain were the sources of the acute and convalescent COVID-19 samples. PBMCs, B-cell-depleted T cells, or T cells were the source of the cDNA or gDNA that made up the material.

The CDR3 is 14 amino acids. V dropped 4 bases and J dropped 1 base, with 8 bases sitting between them. Germline assignment: CDR1 SEHNR and CDR2 FQNEAQ (reference sequence). It was during active infection that Seattle patients were enrolled and then longitudinally followed. Methods used by the authors: Using reference gene primer amplification, nucleated cell counts were estimated. Produced via immunoSEQ multiplex PCR; TCRdb's table is partial and in-frame only. For V, J and clone size, that table is used; D and trimming come from the DNA. Of about 180,000 clones listed, over 80% were seen once; the top ten hold 6% to 7%.

The clonotype was recovered from a woman aged 40 to 50 with COVID-19, enrolled during active disease. The sample was peripheral blood. V and J are TRBV7-9 and TRBJ1-5; TRBD1 might be the D (6 bases). CDR3: CASSSRGSNQPQHF. The CDR3 DNA sequence: TGTGCCAGCAGCTCCAGGGGAAGCAATCAGCCCCAGCATTTT.